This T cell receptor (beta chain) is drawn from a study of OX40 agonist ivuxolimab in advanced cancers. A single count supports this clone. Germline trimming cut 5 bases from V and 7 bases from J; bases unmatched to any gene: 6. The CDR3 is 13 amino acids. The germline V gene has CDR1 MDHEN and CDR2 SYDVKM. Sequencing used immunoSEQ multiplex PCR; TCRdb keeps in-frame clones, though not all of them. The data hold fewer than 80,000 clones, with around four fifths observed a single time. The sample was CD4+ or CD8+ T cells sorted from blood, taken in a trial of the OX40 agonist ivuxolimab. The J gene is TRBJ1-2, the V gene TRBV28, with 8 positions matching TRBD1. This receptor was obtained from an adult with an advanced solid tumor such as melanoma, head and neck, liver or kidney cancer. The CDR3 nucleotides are TGTGCCAGCAGTCCGGACAGGGTTCGTGGCTACACCTTC. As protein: CASSPDRVRGYTF.